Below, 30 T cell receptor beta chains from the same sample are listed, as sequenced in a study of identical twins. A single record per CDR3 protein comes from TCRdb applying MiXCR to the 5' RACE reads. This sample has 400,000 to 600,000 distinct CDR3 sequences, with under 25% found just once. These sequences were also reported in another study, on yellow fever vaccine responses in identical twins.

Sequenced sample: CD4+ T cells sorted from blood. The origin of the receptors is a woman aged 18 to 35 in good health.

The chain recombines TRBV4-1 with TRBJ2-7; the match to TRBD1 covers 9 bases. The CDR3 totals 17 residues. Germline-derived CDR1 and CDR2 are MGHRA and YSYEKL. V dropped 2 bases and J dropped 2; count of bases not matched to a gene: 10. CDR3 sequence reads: CASSQLPGQGLTYEQYF. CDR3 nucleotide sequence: TGCGCCAGCAGCCAACTTCCGGGACAGGGCTTGACCTACGAGCAGTACTTC.

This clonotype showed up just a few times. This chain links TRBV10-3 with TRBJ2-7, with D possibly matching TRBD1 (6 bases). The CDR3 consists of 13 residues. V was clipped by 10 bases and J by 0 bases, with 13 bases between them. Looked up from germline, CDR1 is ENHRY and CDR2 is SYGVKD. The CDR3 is CATARDNSYEQYF. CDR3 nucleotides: TGTGCCACGGCCCGGGACAACTCCTACGAGCAGTACTTC.

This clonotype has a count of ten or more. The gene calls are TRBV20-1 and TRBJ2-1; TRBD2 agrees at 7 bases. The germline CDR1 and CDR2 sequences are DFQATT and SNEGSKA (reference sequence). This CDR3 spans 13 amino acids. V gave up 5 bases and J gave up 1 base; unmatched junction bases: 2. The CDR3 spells CSASGGSYNEQFF. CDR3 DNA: TGCAGTGCTTCCGGGGGGTCCTACAATGAGCAGTTCTTC.

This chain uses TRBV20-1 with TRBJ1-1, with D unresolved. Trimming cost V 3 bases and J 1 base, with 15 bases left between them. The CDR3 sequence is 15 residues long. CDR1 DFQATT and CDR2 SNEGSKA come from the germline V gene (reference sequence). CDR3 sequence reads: CSASPVMTANTEAFF. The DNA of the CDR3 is TGCAGTGCTAGCCCGGTAATGACGGCGAACACTGAAGCTTTCTTT.

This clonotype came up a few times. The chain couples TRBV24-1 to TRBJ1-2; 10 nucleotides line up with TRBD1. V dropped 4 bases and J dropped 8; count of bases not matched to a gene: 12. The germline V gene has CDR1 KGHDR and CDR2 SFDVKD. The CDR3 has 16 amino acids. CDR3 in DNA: TGTGCCACCAGTGACTCTTATTCGGGACAGGGGCCAGGCTACACCTTC. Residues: CATSDSYSGQGPGYTF.

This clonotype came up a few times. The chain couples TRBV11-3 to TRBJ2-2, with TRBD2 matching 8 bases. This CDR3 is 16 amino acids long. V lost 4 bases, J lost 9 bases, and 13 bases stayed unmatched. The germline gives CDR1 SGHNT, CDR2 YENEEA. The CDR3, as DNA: TGTGCCAGCAGCTCGACCGGGACTAGTAAAATCAGGGAGCTGTTTTTT. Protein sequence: CASSSTGTSKIRELFF.

The CDR3 spells CASSIGREGPYNEQFF. The CDR3 region has the DNA TGTGCCAGTAGTATAGGGCGGGAGGGCCCCTACAATGAGCAGTTCTTC. V gene TRBV19 combines with J gene TRBJ2-1; 9 bases align to TRBD2. The germline V gene encodes CDR1 LNHDA and CDR2 SQIVND (reference sequence). The junction had 3 bases not matched to a gene; V was cut back by 1 base and J by 2 bases. The CDR3 covers 16 residues.

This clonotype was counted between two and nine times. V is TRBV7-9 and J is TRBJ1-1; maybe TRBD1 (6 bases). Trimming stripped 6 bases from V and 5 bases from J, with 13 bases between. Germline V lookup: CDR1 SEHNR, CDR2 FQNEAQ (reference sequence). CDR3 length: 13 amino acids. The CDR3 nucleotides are TGTGCCAGCAGTTCACAGGGTAGAACTGAAGCTTTCTTT. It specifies CASSSQGRTEAFF.

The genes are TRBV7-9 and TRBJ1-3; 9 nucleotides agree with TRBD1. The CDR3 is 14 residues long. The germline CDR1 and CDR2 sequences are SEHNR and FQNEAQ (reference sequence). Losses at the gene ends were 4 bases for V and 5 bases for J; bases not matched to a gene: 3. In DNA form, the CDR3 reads TGTGCCAGCAGCTGGACAGGGGATCGAAACACCATATATTTT. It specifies CASSWTGDRNTIYF.

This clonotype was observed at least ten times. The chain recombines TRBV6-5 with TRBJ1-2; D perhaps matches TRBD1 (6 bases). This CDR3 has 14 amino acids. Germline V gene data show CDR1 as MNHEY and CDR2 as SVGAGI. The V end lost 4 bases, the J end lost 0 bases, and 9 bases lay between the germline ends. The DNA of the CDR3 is TGTGCCAGCAGTTGGGACATAGCTAACTATGGCTACACCTTC. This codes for CASSWDIANYGYTF.

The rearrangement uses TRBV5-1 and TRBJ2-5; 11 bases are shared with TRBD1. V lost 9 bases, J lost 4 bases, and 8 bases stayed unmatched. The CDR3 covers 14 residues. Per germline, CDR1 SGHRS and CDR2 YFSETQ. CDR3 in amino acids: CATSPGTGGETQYF. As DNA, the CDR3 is TGCGCCACCTCACCCGGGACAGGGGGAGAGACCCAGTACTTC.

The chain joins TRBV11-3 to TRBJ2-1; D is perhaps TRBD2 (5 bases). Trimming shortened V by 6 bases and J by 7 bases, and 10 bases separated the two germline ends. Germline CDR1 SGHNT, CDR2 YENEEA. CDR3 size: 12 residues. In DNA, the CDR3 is TGTGCCAGCAGACCAACGGGGAATGAGCAGTTCTTC. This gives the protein CASRPTGNEQFF.

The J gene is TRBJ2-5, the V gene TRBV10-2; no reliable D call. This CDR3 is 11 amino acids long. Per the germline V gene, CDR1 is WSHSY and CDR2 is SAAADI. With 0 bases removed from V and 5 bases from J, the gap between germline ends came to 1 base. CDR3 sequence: CASSESETQYF. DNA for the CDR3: TGCGCCAGCAGTGAGTCGGAGACCCAGTACTTC.

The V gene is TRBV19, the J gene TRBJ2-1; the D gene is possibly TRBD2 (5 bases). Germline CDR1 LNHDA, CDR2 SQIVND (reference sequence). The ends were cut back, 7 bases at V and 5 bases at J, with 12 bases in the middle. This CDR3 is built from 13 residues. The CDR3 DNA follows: TGTGCCAGTACTCCGGAAGCGGACAATGAGCAGTTCTTC. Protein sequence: CASTPEADNEQFF.

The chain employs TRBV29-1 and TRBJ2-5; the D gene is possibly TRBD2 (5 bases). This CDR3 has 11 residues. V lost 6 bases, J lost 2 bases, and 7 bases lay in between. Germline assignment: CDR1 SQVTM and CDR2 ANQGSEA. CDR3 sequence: CSVRVQETQYF. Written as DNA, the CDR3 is TGCAGCGTGAGGGTTCAAGAGACCCAGTACTTC.

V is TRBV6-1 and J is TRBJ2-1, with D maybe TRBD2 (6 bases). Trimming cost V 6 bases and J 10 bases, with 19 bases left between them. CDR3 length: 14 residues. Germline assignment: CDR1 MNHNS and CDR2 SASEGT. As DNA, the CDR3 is TGTGCCAGCAGAGAGGGGACTGCACGGATGGAGCAGTTCTTC. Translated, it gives CASREGTARMEQFF.

The CDR3 spells CASSYNRWGTGELFF. CDR3 DNA sequence: TGTGCCAGCAGTTACAATCGGTGGGGGACCGGGGAGCTGTTTTTT. The chain combines TRBV6-5 with TRBJ2-2; D possibly matches TRBD1 or TRBD2 (5 bases each). CDR1 is MNHEY, CDR2 SVGAGI, per germline. Trimming shortened V by 2 bases and J by 5 bases, and 12 bases separated the two germline ends. The CDR3 spans 15 residues.

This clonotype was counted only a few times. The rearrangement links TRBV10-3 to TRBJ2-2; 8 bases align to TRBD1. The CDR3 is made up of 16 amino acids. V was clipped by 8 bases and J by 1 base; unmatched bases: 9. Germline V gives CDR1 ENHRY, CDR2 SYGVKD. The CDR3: CAIAIRGLKNTGELFF. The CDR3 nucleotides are TGTGCCATCGCAATCAGGGGGCTGAAGAACACCGGGGAGCTGTTTTTT.

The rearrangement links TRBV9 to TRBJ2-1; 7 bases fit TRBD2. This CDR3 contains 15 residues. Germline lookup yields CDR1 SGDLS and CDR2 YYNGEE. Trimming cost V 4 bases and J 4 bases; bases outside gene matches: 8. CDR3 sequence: CASSPNSGLYNEQFF. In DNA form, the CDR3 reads TGTGCCAGCAGCCCCAATAGCGGGCTTTACAATGAGCAGTTCTTC.

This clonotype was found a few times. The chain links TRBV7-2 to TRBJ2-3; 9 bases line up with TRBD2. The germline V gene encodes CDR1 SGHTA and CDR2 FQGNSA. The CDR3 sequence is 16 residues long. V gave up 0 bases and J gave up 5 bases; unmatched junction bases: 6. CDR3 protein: CASSLAGRGGQDTQYF. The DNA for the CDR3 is TGTGCCAGCAGCTTAGCAGGGCGGGGGGGCCAAGATACGCAGTATTTT.

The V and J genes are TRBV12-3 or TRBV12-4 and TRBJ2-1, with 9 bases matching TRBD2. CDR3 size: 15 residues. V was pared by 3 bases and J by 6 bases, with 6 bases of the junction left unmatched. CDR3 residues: CASSFLAGGPNEQFF. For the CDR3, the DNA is TGTGCCAGCAGTTTTTTGGCGGGAGGGCCCAATGAGCAGTTCTTC.

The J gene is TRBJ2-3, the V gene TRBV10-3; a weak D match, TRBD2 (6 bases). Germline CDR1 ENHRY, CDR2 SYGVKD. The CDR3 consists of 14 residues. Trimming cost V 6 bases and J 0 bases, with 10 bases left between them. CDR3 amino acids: CAISGGMSTDTQYF. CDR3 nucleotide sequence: TGTGCCATCAGCGGCGGGATGAGCACAGATACGCAGTATTTT.

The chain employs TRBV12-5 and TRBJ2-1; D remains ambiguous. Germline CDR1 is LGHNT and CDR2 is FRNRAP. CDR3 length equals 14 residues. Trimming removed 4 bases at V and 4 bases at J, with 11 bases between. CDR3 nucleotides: TGTGCTAGTGGTTCGAGACCTCCTTACAATGAGCAGTTCTTC. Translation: CASGSRPPYNEQFF.

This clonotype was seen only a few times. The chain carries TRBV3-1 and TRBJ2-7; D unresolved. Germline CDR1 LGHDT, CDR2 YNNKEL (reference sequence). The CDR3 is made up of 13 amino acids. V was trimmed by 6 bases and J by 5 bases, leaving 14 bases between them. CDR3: CASRYRSCHEQYV. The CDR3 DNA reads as TGTGCCAGCAGGTACCGTAGCTGCCACGAGCAGTACGTC.

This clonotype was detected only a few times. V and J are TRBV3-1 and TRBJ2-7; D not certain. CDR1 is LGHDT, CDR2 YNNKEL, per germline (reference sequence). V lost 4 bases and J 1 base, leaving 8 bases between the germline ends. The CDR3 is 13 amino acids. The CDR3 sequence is CASSPWDSYEQYF. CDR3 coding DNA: TGTGCCAGCAGCCCTTGGGATTCCTACGAGCAGTACTTC.

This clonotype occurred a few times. The CDR3 loop is CASSHTFGYTF. DNA for the CDR3: TGTGCCAGCAGCCACACTTTTGGCTACACCTTC. This rearrangement joins TRBV3-1 to TRBJ1-2; no clear D gene. Trimming took 3 bases from V and 7 from J, leaving 6 bases between them. Germline CDR1 LGHDT, CDR2 YNNKEL (reference sequence). This CDR3 is 11 amino acids long. Looking up the rest from reference TRBV3-1 and TRBJ1-2 gives the full variable domain: DTAVSQTPKYLVTQMGNDKSIKCEQNLGHDTMYWYKQDSKKFLKIMFSYNNKELIINETVPNRFSPKSPDKAHLNLHINSLELGDSAVYFCASSHTFGYTFGSGTRLTVV.

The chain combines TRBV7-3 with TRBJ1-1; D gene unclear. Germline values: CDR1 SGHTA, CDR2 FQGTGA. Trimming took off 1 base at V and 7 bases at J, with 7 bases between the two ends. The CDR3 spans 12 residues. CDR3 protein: CASSLSRVEAFF. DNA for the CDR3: TGTGCCAGCAGCTTAAGTAGGGTTGAAGCTTTCTTT.

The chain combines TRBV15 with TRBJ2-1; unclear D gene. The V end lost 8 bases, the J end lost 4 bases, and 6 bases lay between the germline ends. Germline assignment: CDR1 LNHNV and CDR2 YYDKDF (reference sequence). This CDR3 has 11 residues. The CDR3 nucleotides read TGTGCCACCGAGAGTTACAATGAGCAGTTCTTC. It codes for CATESYNEQFF.

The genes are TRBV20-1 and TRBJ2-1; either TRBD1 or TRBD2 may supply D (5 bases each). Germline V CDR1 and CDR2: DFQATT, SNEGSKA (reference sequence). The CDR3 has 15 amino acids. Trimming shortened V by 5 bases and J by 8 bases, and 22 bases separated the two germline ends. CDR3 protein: CSAPPTPPGRDEQFF. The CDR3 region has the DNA TGCAGTGCTCCTCCAACCCCCCCGGGGCGCGATGAGCAGTTCTTC.

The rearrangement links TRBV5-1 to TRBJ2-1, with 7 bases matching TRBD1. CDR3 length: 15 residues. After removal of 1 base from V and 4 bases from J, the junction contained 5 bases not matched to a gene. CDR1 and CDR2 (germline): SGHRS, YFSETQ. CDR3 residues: CASSLYRDRYNEQFF. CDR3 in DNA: TGCGCCAGCAGCTTGTACCGGGACAGATACAATGAGCAGTTCTTC.